The sequence of this TCR beta chain was determined in a study of CD8+CD57+ T cells in acquired aplastic anemia. TCR beta VDJ and CDR3 were profiled, and genomic DNA was the template. TCRdb analysed the reads with MiXCR anew, one entry per CDR3 protein. This table holds about 40,000 distinct CDR3 sequences, approximately 71% found once. Between the trimmed V and J ends, which lost 6 bases and 9 bases, there was a span of 13 bases. This CDR3 has 11 residues. The germline CDR1 and CDR2 sequences are DFQATT and SNEGSKA (reference sequence). Specimen: sorted CD4+, CD8+, or CD8+CD57+ T cells (not recorded which) from PBMCs. This chain connects TRBV20-1 to TRBJ2-3; no reliable D call. The receptor was derived from a human donor in good health, serving as a control. CDR3 protein: CSASAALTQYF. The DNA for the CDR3 is TGCAGTGCCTCGGCCGCATTGACGCAGTATTTT.